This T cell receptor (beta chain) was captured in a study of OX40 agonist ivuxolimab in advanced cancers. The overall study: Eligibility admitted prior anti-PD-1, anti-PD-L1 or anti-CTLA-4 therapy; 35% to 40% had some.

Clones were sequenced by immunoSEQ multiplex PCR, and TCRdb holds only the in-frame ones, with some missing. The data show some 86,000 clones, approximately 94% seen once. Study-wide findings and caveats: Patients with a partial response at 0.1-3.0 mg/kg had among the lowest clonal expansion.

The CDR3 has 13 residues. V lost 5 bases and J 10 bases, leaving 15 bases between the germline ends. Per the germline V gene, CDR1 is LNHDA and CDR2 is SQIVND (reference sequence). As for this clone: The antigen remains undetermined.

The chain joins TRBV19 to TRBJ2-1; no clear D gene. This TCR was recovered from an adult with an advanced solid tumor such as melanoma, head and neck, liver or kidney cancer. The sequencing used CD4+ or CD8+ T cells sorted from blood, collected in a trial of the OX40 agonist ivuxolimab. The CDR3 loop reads CASSRQGPEEQFF. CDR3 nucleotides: TGTGCCAGTAGTCGGCAAGGGCCGGAAGAGCAGTTCTTC.